Below, one T cell receptor (beta chain) is given with its context. This entry is derived from a study of blood T cell repertoires in COVID-19. Study-level information: Acute-phase and convalescent COVID-19 samples originated in the United States, Italy and Spain. In each case, the material was cDNA or gDNA derived from T cells, B-cell-depleted T cells, or PBMCs.

In the study's own analysis: How many nucleated cells were present was estimated from reference gene primer amplification. Here immunoSEQ multiplex PCR was the method, and the copy in TCRdb shows in-frame clones only, minus some. V and J calls and clone size are given by that table; D and trimming were obtained from the DNA. The profile covers around 200,000 clones, with about 83% appearing a single time and around 1.3% taken by the ten largest. The J segment lost 3 bases and the V segment lost 5 bases, leaving 16 bases of the junction unmatched. Germline values: CDR1 SEHNR, CDR2 FQNEAQ (reference sequence). This CDR3 is built from 19 residues.

The sequence came from a woman in her thirties with COVID-19, enrolled during active disease. What was sequenced was peripheral blood. The chain has TRBV7-9 and TRBJ1-1, with 12 bases that match TRBD1. CDR3 in DNA: TGTGCCAGCAGCCACCTAAGCCGGGACAGGGGGCGAATGGACACTGAAGCTTTCTTT. Translation gives CASSHLSRDRGRMDTEAFF.